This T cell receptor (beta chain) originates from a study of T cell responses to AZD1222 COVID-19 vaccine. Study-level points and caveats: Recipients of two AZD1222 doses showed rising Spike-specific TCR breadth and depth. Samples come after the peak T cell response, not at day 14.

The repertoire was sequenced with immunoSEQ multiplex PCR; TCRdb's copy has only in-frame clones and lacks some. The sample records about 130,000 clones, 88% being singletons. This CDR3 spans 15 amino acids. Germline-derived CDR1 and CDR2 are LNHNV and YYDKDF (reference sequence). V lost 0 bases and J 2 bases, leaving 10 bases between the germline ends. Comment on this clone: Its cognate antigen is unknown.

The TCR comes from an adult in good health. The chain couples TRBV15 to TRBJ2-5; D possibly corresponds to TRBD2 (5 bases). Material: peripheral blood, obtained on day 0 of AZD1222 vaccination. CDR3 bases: TGTGCCACCAGCAGAGATGTCGGGAAACAAGAGACCCAGTACTTC. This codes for CATSRDVGKQETQYF.